The entry below gives a single T cell receptor beta chain sequence along with its context. The target antigen is unknown. The donors were adults (healthy and HIV-negative) with no recent acute infections or vaccinations. Repertoires were generated with immunoSEQ multiplex PCR, while TCRdb's copy carries only in-frame clones and drops some. The sample has about 1.5 million clones; about 98% are singletons. This CDR3 spans 15 amino acids. The trim removed 6 bases at V and 7 bases at J, leaving 8 bases unmatched. In germline, CDR1 is SGHTS, CDR2 YDEGEE. The data are from a study of shared clonotypes between healthy human individuals. The study's findings and limits: Sampling covered nothing but blood. Tissue TCR repertoires likely differ from those found in blood.

This receptor was obtained from a man aged 25-45 years in good health. The chain couples TRBV5-8 to TRBJ2-1; 12 bases fit TRBD2. Material for sequencing was naive CD4+ T cells sorted from blood. Described subset: CD45RA+ positively selected. CDR3 region: CASIFGLAGMNEQFF. The DNA for the CDR3 is TGTGCCAGCATCTTTGGACTAGCGGGGATGAATGAGCAGTTCTTC.